Below, 15 T cell receptor beta chains from the same sample are listed, as sequenced in a study of T cell responses to AZD1222 COVID-19 vaccine. The method was immunoSEQ multiplex PCR; TCRdb's version includes in-frame clones alone and lacks a portion of them. The sample holds roughly 140,000 clones, roughly nine tenths seen once. The sequencing used peripheral blood, collected 28 days after the second AZD1222 dose. Receptor source: an adult who received the AZD1222 COVID-19 vaccine.

This chain uses TRBV6-6 with TRBJ1-1, with D unresolved. Germline V gene sequence: CDR1 MNHNY, CDR2 SVGAGI (reference sequence). The ends were cut back, 3 bases at V and 3 bases at J, with 11 bases in the middle. CDR3 size: 14 residues. The CDR3 reads CASSYIGSDTEAFF. CDR3 DNA: TGTGCCAGCAGTTATATAGGGTCAGACACTGAAGCTTTCTTT.

The chain combines TRBV4-3 with TRBJ1-2, with a possible D match to TRBD1 (5 bases). CDR1 and CDR2 from the germline V gene are LGHNA and YSLEER. Trimming removed 0 bases at V and 2 bases at J, with 10 bases between. The CDR3 is 15 amino acids. The CDR3 loop reads CASSQDWGMNYGYTF. CDR3 nucleotide sequence: TGCGCCAGCAGCCAAGATTGGGGGATGAACTATGGCTACACCTTC.

A single count supports this clone. The V gene is TRBV24-1, the J gene TRBJ2-2; either TRBD1 or TRBD2 may fit D (5 bases each). Between the trimmed V and J ends, which lost 9 bases and 4 bases, there was a span of 8 bases. Germline loops: CDR1 KGHDR, CDR2 SFDVKD. The CDR3 covers 12 residues. CDR3 coding DNA: TGTGCCACCGGGGGAACCACCGGGGAGCTGTTTTTT. Its protein product is CATGGTTGELFF.

The V gene is TRBV12-3 or TRBV12-4, the J gene TRBJ1-1; no firm D call. V was cut by 3 bases and J by 4 bases, with 6 bases left in between. This CDR3 has 12 amino acids. The CDR3 DNA reads TGTGCCAGCAGTTTGTCAGGCACTGAAGCTTTCTTT. Encoded protein: CASSLSGTEAFF.

The rearrangement uses TRBV18 and TRBJ2-7; 7 nucleotides line up with TRBD2. The CDR3 extends over 14 amino acids. J gave up 0 bases and V 3 bases, and 2 bases lay outside the gene matches. The V gene's germline CDR1 is KGHSH and CDR2 LQKENI. CDR3 DNA sequence: TGTGCCAGCTCACCGCGGGAGAGCTCCTACGAGCAGTACTTC. Its protein product is CASSPRESSYEQYF.

This chain uses TRBV28 with TRBJ1-6; D unresolved. V was clipped by 6 bases and J by 7 bases, with 10 bases between them. CDR3 size: 13 residues. Germline loops: CDR1 MDHEN, CDR2 SYDVKM. The CDR3 sequence: CASSRPLNSPLHF. CDR3 coding DNA: TGTGCCAGCAGCCGCCCCCTCAATTCACCCCTCCACTTT.

The chain uses TRBV6-2 or TRBV6-3 and TRBJ1-3; no clear D. The V gene lost 3 bases and the J gene lost 0 bases, with 9 bases spanning the gap. The CDR3 length is 15 residues. Germline-derived CDR1 and CDR2 are MNHEY and SVGEGT. The CDR3 DNA reads TGTGCCAGCAGTTATCCGGCGGTCTCTGGAAACACCATATATTTT. Translating it yields CASSYPAVSGNTIYF.

This rearrangement joins TRBV14 to TRBJ2-7, with unresolved D. CDR1 is SGHDN and CDR2 is FVKESK in the germline V gene. This CDR3 spans 16 amino acids. The CDR3 protein is CASSQDVDGPSHEQYV. The CDR3 coding sequence is TGTGCCAGCAGCCAAGATGTGGACGGACCCTCCCACGAGCAGTACGTC.

The chain recombines TRBV7-2 with TRBJ1-1; no firm D call. The V end lost 5 bases, the J end lost 3 bases, and 13 bases lay between the germline ends. This CDR3 is 14 amino acids long. Germline CDR1 SGHTA, CDR2 FQGNSA. CDR3 DNA sequence: TGTGCCAGCAGCCAGACGGGGTCGGACACTGAAGCTTTCTTT. It codes for CASSQTGSDTEAFF.

The chain couples TRBV24-1 to TRBJ1-2, with a weak D call TRBD1 (6 bases). CDR3 length: 14 amino acids. Per the germline V gene, CDR1 is KGHDR and CDR2 is SFDVKD. The V end was cut by 2 bases, the J end by 8 bases, with 14 bases between. For the CDR3, the DNA is TGTGCCACCAGTGATTCCGGTACAGGGTTCGGCTACACCTTC. Its protein is CATSDSGTGFGYTF.

The chain couples TRBV7-9 to TRBJ1-1, with 10 bases matching TRBD1. Trimming at V came to 4 bases and at J to 4 bases, leaving 6 bases not matched to a gene. The CDR3 contains 15 residues. The germline V gene encodes CDR1 SEHNR and CDR2 FQNEAQ (reference sequence). CDR3 region: CASSSRTGGGTEAFF. The CDR3 DNA is TGTGCCAGCAGCTCACGGACAGGGGGAGGCACTGAAGCTTTCTTT.

This chain connects TRBV3-1 (or the pseudogene TRBV3-2) to TRBJ2-2; TRBD2 is a possible D gene (5 bases). Germline CDR1 is LGHDT and CDR2 is YNNKEL (reference sequence). The CDR3 spans 14 residues. The V end lost 1 base, the J end lost 7 bases, and 10 bases lay between the germline ends. The DNA of the CDR3 is TGTGCCAGCAGCCAAGGTTGGAGGATCGGGGAGCTGTTTTTT. This gives the protein CASSQGWRIGELFF.

The chain is built from TRBV2 and TRBJ2-1; perhaps TRBD2 as D (5 bases). CDR1 SNHLY and CDR2 FYNNEI come from the germline V gene. V dropped 6 bases and J dropped 9 bases, with 12 bases sitting between them. The CDR3 is 12 residues long. The CDR3 region is CASRVERGEQFF. In nucleotides, the CDR3 is TGTGCCAGCAGGGTGGAACGGGGTGAGCAGTTCTTC.

This clone was seen just once. The chain joins TRBV29-1 to TRBJ2-3; tentatively, D is TRBD2 (6 bases). The germline V and J ends were trimmed by 8 bases and 9 bases, with 18 bases remaining between them. The V gene's germline CDR1 is SQVTM and CDR2 ANQGSEA. The CDR3 contains 12 residues. The CDR3 DNA follows: TGCAGCATCCGGAGGGCCAGAGAGACGCAGTATTTT. Its protein is CSIRRARETQYF.

The V and J genes are TRBV7-8 and TRBJ2-5, with TRBD2 matching 12 bases. Per germline, CDR1 SGHVS and CDR2 FQNEAQ. The CDR3 covers 17 residues. The J segment lost 4 bases and the V segment lost 0 bases, leaving 6 bases of the junction unmatched. The CDR3 region is CASSLAPTSGSRETQYF. CDR3 bases: TGTGCCAGCAGCTTAGCCCCGACTAGCGGGAGCAGAGAGACCCAGTACTTC. The full variable domain, with the rest looked up from reference TRBV7-8 and TRBJ2-5, is GAGVSQSPRYKVAKRGQDVALRCDPISGHVSLFWYQQALGQGPEFLTYFQNEAQLDKSGLPSDRFFAERPEGSVSTLKIQRTQQEDSAVYLCASSLAPTSGSRETQYFGPGTRLLVL.